This T cell receptor beta chain was sequenced during a study of T cells after yellow fever vaccination. 5'RACE template switching produced TCR cDNA carrying a universal primer site and UMIs. TCRdb reprocessed the 5' RACE reads with MiXCR, giving one entry per CDR3 protein. The sample records 450,000 to 650,000 distinct CDR3 sequences, 21% being singletons. There are 15 residues in the CDR3. V shed 6 bases, J shed 2 bases, and the junction held 5 bases outside the gene matches. Germline CDR1 is ENHRY and CDR2 is SYGVKD. This clonotype has more than one count but fewer than ten. This receptor was taken from a man between 18 and 29 years old who received the YFV17D yellow fever vaccine. Sequencing used PBMCs, obtained 21 days after the first yellow fever vaccination. The chain joins TRBV10-3 to TRBJ2-3, with 10 bases that match TRBD2. The CDR3 DNA reads TGTGCCATCAGGGTAGCGGGGGGATCCACAGATACGCAGTATTTT. This codes for CAIRVAGGSTDTQYF.